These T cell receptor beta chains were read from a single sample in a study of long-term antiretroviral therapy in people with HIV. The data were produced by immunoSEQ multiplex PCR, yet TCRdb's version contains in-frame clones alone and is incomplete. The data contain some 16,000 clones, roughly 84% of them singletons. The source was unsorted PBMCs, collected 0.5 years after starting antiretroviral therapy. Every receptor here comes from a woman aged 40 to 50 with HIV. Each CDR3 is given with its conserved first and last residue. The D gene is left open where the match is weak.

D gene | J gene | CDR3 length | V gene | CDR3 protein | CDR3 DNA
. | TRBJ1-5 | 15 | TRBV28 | CASSFGGWSNQPQHF | TGTGCCAGCAGTTTCGGGGGGTGGTCGAATCAGCCCCAGCATTTT
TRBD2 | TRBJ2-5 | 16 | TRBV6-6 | CASGGLAGLNVETQYF | TGTGCCAGCGGGGGACTAGCGGGCCTGAATGTTGAGACCCAGTACTTC
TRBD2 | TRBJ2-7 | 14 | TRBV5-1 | CASSLIAGEYEQYF | TGCGCCAGCAGCTTGATAGCGGGAGAGTACGAGCAGTACTTC
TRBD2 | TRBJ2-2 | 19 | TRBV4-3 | CASSQDYLAAQAATGELFF | TGCGCCAGCAGCCAAGATTATCTAGCGGCCCAAGCTGCCACCGGGGAGCTGTTTTTT
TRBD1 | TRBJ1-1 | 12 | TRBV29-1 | CSVFSRGVEAFF | TGCAGCGTTTTCTCCAGGGGGGTTGAAGCTTTCTTT
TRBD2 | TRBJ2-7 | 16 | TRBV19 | CASSPPGVAGAYEQYF | TGTGCCAGTAGTCCCCCGGGGGTAGCGGGAGCGTACGAGCAGTACTTC
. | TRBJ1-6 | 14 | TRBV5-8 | CASRRSGENSPLHF | TGTGCCAGCAGACGGTCTGGGGAAAATTCACCCCTCCACTTT
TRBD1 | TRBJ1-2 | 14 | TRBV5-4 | CASSLAEGGQGYTF | TGTGCCAGCAGCTTGGCCGAAGGGGGCCAGGGCTACACCTTC
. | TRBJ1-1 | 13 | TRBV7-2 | CASSPGPGTEAFF | TGTGCCAGCAGCCCCGGCCCTGGCACTGAAGCTTTCTTT
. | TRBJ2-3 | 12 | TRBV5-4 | CASSLDSDTQYF | TGTGCCAGCAGCTTGGACTCAGATACGCAGTATTTT
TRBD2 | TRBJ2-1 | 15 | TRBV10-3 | CAISDGPSGTSEQFF | TGTGCCATCAGTGACGGGCCTAGCGGGACGAGTGAGCAGTTCTTC
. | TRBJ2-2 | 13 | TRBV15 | CATSILDTGELFF | TGTGCCACCAGCATACTAGACACCGGGGAGCTGTTTTTT
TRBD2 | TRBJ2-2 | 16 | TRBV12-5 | CASGPLAGVVTGELFF | TGTGCTAGTGGTCCCCTCGCGGGAGTGGTCACCGGGGAGCTGTTTTTT
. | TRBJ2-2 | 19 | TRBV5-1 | CASSPNTGRFPLSTGELFF | TGCGCCAGCAGCCCCAATACAGGGAGGTTCCCTCTGAGCACCGGGGAGCTGTTTTTT
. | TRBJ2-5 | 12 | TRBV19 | CAAKGTQETQYF | TGTGCCGCCAAAGGCACCCAAGAGACCCAGTACTTC
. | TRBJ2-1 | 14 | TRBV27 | CASSPGMSYNEQFF | TGTGCCAGCAGTCCCGGGATGTCCTACAATGAGCAGTTCTTC